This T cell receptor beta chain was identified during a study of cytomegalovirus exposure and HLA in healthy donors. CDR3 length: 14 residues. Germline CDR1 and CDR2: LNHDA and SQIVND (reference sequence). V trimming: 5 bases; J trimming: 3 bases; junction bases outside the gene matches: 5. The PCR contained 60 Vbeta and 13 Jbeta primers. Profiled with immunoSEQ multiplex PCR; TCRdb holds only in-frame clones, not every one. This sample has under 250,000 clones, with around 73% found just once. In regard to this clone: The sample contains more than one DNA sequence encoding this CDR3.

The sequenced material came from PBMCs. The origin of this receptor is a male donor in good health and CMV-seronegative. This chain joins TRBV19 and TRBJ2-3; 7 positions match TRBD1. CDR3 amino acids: CASSRNRGTDTQYF. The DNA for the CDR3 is TGTGCCAGTAGTCGAAACAGGGGAACAGATACGCAGTATTTT.